These T cell receptor beta chains were read from a single sample in a study of blood T cell repertoires in COVID-19. Some clones are missing from TCRdb's copy, which holds only in-frame ones; the method was immunoSEQ multiplex PCR. This sample yields approximately 140,000 clones, of which about 84% are seen a single time; 10% to 15% belongs to the top ten. The sequenced sample was peripheral blood. The source is a man in his sixties with active or convalescent COVID-19. Both conserved end residues are part of each CDR3. Fields, in order: D gene, J gene, clone size, V gene, CDR3 DNA, CDR3 protein. A D gene is named only where the DNA matches it firmly. Clone sizes are given selectively: once, few, many, or a class where the clone is expanded.

TRBD1,TRBJ2-1,many,TRBV3-1/TRBV3-2,TGTGCCAGCAGCCCGACAGGGGTGGAGCAGTTCTTC,CASSPTGVEQFF
TRBD2,TRBJ2-3,.,TRBV5-5,TGTGCCAGCAGCGTCTTGCAAGCGGGAGGGACAGATACGCAGTATTTT,CASSVLQAGGTDTQYF
.,TRBJ2-1,.,TRBV5-6,TGTGCCAGCAGCTTGTGGAGCCTTGAGGAGCAGTTCTTC,CASSLWSLEEQFF
TRBD1,TRBJ1-1,.,TRBV27,TGTGCCAGCAGTTTAGTCTGGACAGGGGGCACTGAAGCTTTCTTT,CASSLVWTGGTEAFF
TRBD1,TRBJ1-1,.,TRBV6-5,TGTGCCGTCGGAGTGACAGGGAGGAACACTGAAGCTTTCTTT,CAVGVTGRNTEAFF
TRBD1,TRBJ1-5,once,TRBV9,TGTGCCAGCAGCGGGACAGGGGGAAGACAGCCCCAGCATTTT,CASSGTGGRQPQHF
.,TRBJ1-2,.,TRBV5-5,TGTGCCAGCAGCGGATCGGGGTCGGGTGGCTACACCTTC,CASSGSGSGGYTF
.,TRBJ1-4,once,TRBV28,TGTGCCAGCAGCTCGGGGGATGAAAAACTGTTTTTT,CASSSGDEKLFF
TRBD1,TRBJ2-2,.,TRBV9,TGTGCCAGCAGCGTAGGACAGGGGAACACCGGGGAGCTGTTTTTT,CASSVGQGNTGELFF
.,TRBJ1-4,.,TRBV2,TGTGCCAGCAGTGAACAGGGCGCTAATGAAAAACTGTTTTTT,CASSEQGANEKLFF
.,TRBJ1-3,.,TRBV28,TGTGCCAGCAGTCATACAGGGTCTGGAAACACCATATATTTT,CASSHTGSGNTIYF
.,TRBJ1-2,.,TRBV7-8,TGTGCCAGCAGCCTATCCTCAATGCGAGGCTACACCTTC,CASSLSSMRGYTF
TRBD1,TRBJ2-7,.,TRBV7-2,TGTGCCAGCAGCAAGGGACAGGGGGCCCGCTACGAGCAGTACTTC,CASSKGQGARYEQYF
TRBD2,TRBJ2-2,.,TRBV7-3,TGTGCCAGCAGCCCCCCGACTAGCGAAAACACCGGGGAGCTGTTTTTT,CASSPPTSENTGELFF
TRBD2,TRBJ2-7,.,TRBV11-1,TGTGCCAGCAGCTTAGGCCTAGCGGGCTCCTACGAGCAGTACTTC,CASSLGLAGSYEQYF
TRBD1,TRBJ1-2,.,TRBV27,TGTGCCAGCGCCACGACAGGGGGCGGTGGCTACACCTTC,CASATTGGGGYTF
.,TRBJ2-3,.,TRBV9,TGTGCCAGCAGCGTCGACAGCGCGAACTCAGATACGCAGTATTTT,CASSVDSANSDTQYF
.,TRBJ1-1,once,TRBV7-3,TGTGCCAGCAGCCTGACCGACAGGAACACTGAAGCTTTCTTT,CASSLTDRNTEAFF
.,TRBJ1-1,.,TRBV7-8,TGTGCCAGCCGTGGTAGGGGACAAGGAGCTTTCTTT,CASRGRGQGAFF
.,TRBJ1-1,.,TRBV9,TGTGCCAGTCGCAACACGAACACTGAAGCTTTCTTT,CASRNTNTEAFF
.,TRBJ2-7,.,TRBV11-2,TGTGCCAGCAGCCTGCCGGGGGAGTCTGCGGACTTC,CASSLPGESADF
.,TRBJ2-2,.,TRBV18,TGTGCCAGCTCACCCCTTGTTAGCGTACGCACCGGGGAGCTGTTTTTT,CASSPLVSVRTGELFF
.,TRBJ2-2,.,TRBV28,TGTGCCAGCAGCGCAGGGGCCGGGGAGCTGTTTTTT,CASSAGAGELFF
TRBD1,TRBJ1-1,.,TRBV7-9,TGTGCCTTCGCCCCAGGGGGCAGCTTTGAAGCTTTCTTT,CAFAPGGSFEAFF
.,TRBJ1-1,.,TRBV27,TGTGCCAGCAGGCAGGACACTGAAGCTTTCTTT,CASRQDTEAFF
.,TRBJ2-7,.,TRBV5-1,TGCGCCAGCAGCCGGGGGGCGGACGCCTACGAGCAGTACTTC,CASSRGADAYEQYF
TRBD2,TRBJ2-1,.,TRBV18,TGTGCCAGCTCACGACCGGGACTAGATACGCGCAATGAGCAGTTCTTC,CASSRPGLDTRNEQFF
TRBD2,TRBJ2-1,few,TRBV6-4,TGTGCCAGCAGTTTAGGGACTAGCGTCAATGAGCAGTTCTTC,CASSLGTSVNEQFF
.,TRBJ2-7,.,TRBV30,TGTGCCTGGAACTCTCCCTCCTACGAGCAGTACTTC,CAWNSPSYEQYF
.,TRBJ2-3,.,TRBV19,TGTGCCAGCCGTATGAGTACAGATACGCAGTATTTT,CASRMSTDTQYF
.,TRBJ2-2,few,TRBV28,TGTGCCAGCAGTTTATCAGAAACCGGGGAGCTGTTTTTT,CASSLSETGELFF
TRBD1,TRBJ1-1,.,TRBV4-1,TGCGCCAGCAGACCCGGGACAGGGGGCTGGGGCACTGAAGCTTTCTTT,CASRPGTGGWGTEAFF
.,TRBJ2-2,few,TRBV5-5,TGTGCCAGCAGCTGGCGGGTATTTACCGGGGAGCTGTTTTTT,CASSWRVFTGELFF
.,TRBJ2-3,.,TRBV21-1,TGTGCCAGCACAAAGGTGACTAGCGGGAGGTATTTT,CASTKVTSGRYF
.,TRBJ1-1,.,TRBV27,TGTGCCAGCAGCCGACAGGACGGATCCCTCACTGAAGCTTTCTTT,CASSRQDGSLTEAFF
TRBD1,TRBJ1-5,few,TRBV6-1,TGTGCCAGCAGTGCAAAATCGGGACAGAGCAATCAGCCCCAGCATTTT,CASSAKSGQSNQPQHF
TRBD1,TRBJ2-3,.,TRBV7-2,TGTGCCAGCAGCCCGGGGACAGGGGGCGTAGATACGCAGTATTTT,CASSPGTGGVDTQYF
TRBD1,TRBJ1-1,.,TRBV18,TGTGCCAGCTCACCGACTACAGGGGACACTGAAGCTTTCTTT,CASSPTTGDTEAFF
.,TRBJ2-7,.,TRBV27,TGTGCCAGCAGTTTCCGACAGACCTACGAGCAGTACTTC,CASSFRQTYEQYF
TRBD2,TRBJ2-1,.,TRBV6-5,TGTGCCAGCAGCCCACTAGCGGTGAGGGAGCAGTTCTTC,CASSPLAVREQFF
TRBD1,TRBJ2-5,.,TRBV23-1,TGCGCCAGCAGTCAATCCACAGGGGGCCGTGAGACCCAGTACTTC,CASSQSTGGRETQYF
.,TRBJ2-7,.,TRBV10-3,TGTGCCATCAGTGAGTTTAGCGGACCCTACGAGCAGTACTTC,CAISEFSGPYEQYF
TRBD1,TRBJ1-5,.,TRBV15,TGTGCCACCAGCAGAGATGAGGGACAGACCCCAAATCAGCCCCAGCATTTT,CATSRDEGQTPNQPQHF
.,TRBJ1-5,.,TRBV19,TGTGCCAGTAAAATTCAGGCAGGCCAAAATCAGCCCCAGCATTTT,CASKIQAGQNQPQHF
.,TRBJ2-5,once,TRBV12-3/TRBV12-4,TGTGCCAGCAGTGTTTCGCGTGGGCAGACCCAGTACTTC,CASSVSRGQTQYF
.,TRBJ2-7,.,TRBV6-4,TGTGCCGGGCAGGGCGAGCAGTACTTC,CAGQGEQYF
TRBD1,TRBJ2-5,.,TRBV19,TGTGCCAGCTCCGACGGGACAGGCCAAGAGACCCAGTACTTC,CASSDGTGQETQYF
.,TRBJ2-5,.,TRBV12-3/TRBV12-4,TGTGCCAGCAGTTTATACAACCAAGAGACCCAGTACTTC,CASSLYNQETQYF
.,TRBJ2-3,.,TRBV4-1,TGCGCCAGCAGCCCGGGTCTTTATGGCACAGATACGCAGTATTTT,CASSPGLYGTDTQYF
.,TRBJ2-2,few,TRBV14,TGTGCCAGCCAGAGGGCAGGGGCGAACACCGGGGAGCTGTTTTTT,CASQRAGANTGELFF
.,TRBJ1-5,few,TRBV28,TGTGCCAGCAGTTTTTGGCAGGGTACGGGTGGCAGCAATCAGCCCCAGCATTTT,CASSFWQGTGGSNQPQHF
.,TRBJ2-3,.,TRBV6-5,TGTGCCAGCAGTTTCGAGAAATCTAGCACAGATACGCAGTATTTT,CASSFEKSSTDTQYF
.,TRBJ2-7,.,TRBV20-1,TGCAGTGCTCTACCCTCTAAGCAGTACTTC,CSALPSKQYF